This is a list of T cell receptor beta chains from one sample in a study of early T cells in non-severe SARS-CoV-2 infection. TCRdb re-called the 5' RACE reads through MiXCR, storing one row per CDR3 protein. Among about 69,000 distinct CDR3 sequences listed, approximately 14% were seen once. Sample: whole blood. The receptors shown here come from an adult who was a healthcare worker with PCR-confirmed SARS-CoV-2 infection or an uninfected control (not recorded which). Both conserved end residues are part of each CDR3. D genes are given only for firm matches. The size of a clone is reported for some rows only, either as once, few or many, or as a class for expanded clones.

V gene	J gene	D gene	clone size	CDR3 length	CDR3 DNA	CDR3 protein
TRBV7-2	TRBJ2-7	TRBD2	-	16	TGTGCCAGCAGCTTAGGAGGGACTAGCGGGGGCTACGAGCAGTACTTC	CASSLGGTSGGYEQYF
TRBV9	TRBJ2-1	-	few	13	TGTGCCAGCAGCGTAGTCCCCTACGATGAGCAGTTCTTC	CASSVVPYDEQFF
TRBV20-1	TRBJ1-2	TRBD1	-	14	TGCAGTGCTAGATTACAGGGGGACAACTATGGCTACACCTTC	CSARLQGDNYGYTF
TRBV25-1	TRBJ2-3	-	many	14	TGTGCCAGCAGGGACGGCCTGAGCACAGATACGCAGTATTTT	CASRDGLSTDTQYF
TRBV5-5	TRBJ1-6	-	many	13	TGTGCCAGCAGTTCGTTGCTCAATTCACCCCTCCACTTT	CASSSLLNSPLHF
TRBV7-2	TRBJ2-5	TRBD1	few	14	TGTGCCAGCAGCTTAGTAGGGACAGAAGAGACCCAGTACTTC	CASSLVGTEETQYF
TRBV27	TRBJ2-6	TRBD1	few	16	TGTGCCAGCAGTACAGGGGCTTCGTCTGGGGCCAACGTCCTGACTTTC	CASSTGASSGANVLTF
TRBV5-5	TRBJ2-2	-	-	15	TGTGCCAGCACCCTGAGGGGGGATTTCACCGGGGAGCTGTTTTTT	CASTLRGDFTGELFF
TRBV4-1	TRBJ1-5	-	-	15	TGCGCCAGCAGCCAAAATCAGGGGTCAGGACAGCCCCAGCATTTT	CASSQNQGSGQPQHF
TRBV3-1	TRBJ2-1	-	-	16	TGTGCCAGCAGCCAAGCTCGGGGGGCTGTAAAGAATGAGCAGTTCTTC	CASSQARGAVKNEQFF
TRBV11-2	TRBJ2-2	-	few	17	TGTGCCAGCTCCCGGTTCTGGGGTGGCGTGGACACCGGGGAGCTGTTTTTT	CASSRFWGGVDTGELFF
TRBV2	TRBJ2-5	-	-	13	TGTGCCAGCAGTGAGACCCTCGGGGGGACCCAGTACTTC	CASSETLGGTQYF
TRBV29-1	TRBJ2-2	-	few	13	TGCAGCGTCACACTCGCGGGCACCGGGGAGCTGTTTTTT	CSVTLAGTGELFF
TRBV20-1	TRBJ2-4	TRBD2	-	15	TGCAGTCTACTGGAGAGCGGGGTAGCCAAAAACATTCAGTACTTC	CSLLESGVAKNIQYF
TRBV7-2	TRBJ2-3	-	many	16	TGTGCCAGCAGCTTTGGCGAGGTCCTGAGCACAGATACGCAGTATTTT	CASSFGEVLSTDTQYF
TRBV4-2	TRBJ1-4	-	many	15	TGTGCCAGCAGCCCCCGGAATGGGGAAGATGAAAAACTGTTTTTT	CASSPRNGEDEKLFF